This TCR beta chain is from a study of type 1 regulatory T cells. Note on this clonotype: Its antigen is undetermined.

TCRdb re-called the reads with MiXCR, one entry per CDR3 protein. The profile shows just under 65,000 distinct CDR3 sequences, around 49% of them singletons. There are 14 residues in the CDR3. Germline V gene sequence: CDR1 KGHSH, CDR2 LQKENI. The ends lost 4 bases at V and 5 bases at J; junction bases unmatched: 4. The sequence derives from a human donor in good health. The chain has TRBV18 and TRBJ2-1; 8 nucleotides match TRBD2. Input material: cultured non-Tr1 T cells, either the whole culture or a sorted T cell fraction (not recorded which). CDR3 bases: TGTGCCAGCTCACTTGCGGGGGGCCACAATGAGCAGTTCTTC. It specifies CASSLAGGHNEQFF.